A selection of T cell receptor beta chains follows, all from one sample in a study of persistence of HIV-infected CD4 T cells. The antigens of these receptors remain unknown. Here immunoSEQ multiplex PCR was the method, and the copy in TCRdb shows in-frame clones only, minus some. The data show 25,000 to 35,000 clones, approximately 82% seen once. Sequencing used CD4+ T cells sorted from PBMCs after 18-hour stimulation, obtained from a patient who received antiretroviral therapy. The source is an adult man with HIV who was CMV-seropositive. Each CDR3 is given without its conserved first and last residue. Size tells how often a clone was seen (once, few, many) or the class of an expanded clone, and some rows leave it out.

abundance | j_gene | v_gene | CDR3aa
few | TRBJ1-6 | TRBV7-9 | ASGRVDRGVHWNSPLH
. | TRBJ1-1 | TRBV5-1 | ASSGRGDRMNTEAF
. | TRBJ1-2 | TRBV28 | ASSLSTGVEGYT
. | TRBJ1-5 | TRBV5-5 | ASSPTGDLNQPQH
. | TRBJ2-3 | TRBV5-8 | ASSLDVQAMIADTQY
. | TRBJ2-2 | TRBV7-2 | ASSFGGYTGELF
once | TRBJ2-2 | TRBV28 | ASSFPHRDSSPGELF
. | TRBJ2-3 | TRBV18 | ASSRQRLSTDTQY
. | TRBJ1-2 | TRBV7-8 | ASSPWSGQGIIGYT
. | TRBJ2-4 | TRBV3-1/TRBV3-2 | ASSPPGQALGNIQY
. | TRBJ1-1 | TRBV7-9 | ASSLTGTTEAF